This T cell receptor beta chain was captured in a study of blood T cells in healthy people across ages. Extraction yielded at least 6 micrograms of total RNA per sample. CDR1 SGHTA and CDR2 FQGNSA come from the germline V gene. The junction had 6 bases not matched to a gene; V was cut back by 1 base and J by 1 base. This CDR3 has 17 residues. Then a second PCR, running about 6 to 11 cycles, was carried out with a sample-barcoded 5' primer and a J-beta primer mix. Using its own MiXCR run on the 5' RACE reads, TCRdb lists one record per CDR3 protein. The data hold fewer than 700,000 distinct CDR3 sequences, with 45% to 55% observed a single time.

The chain is built from TRBV7-2 and TRBJ2-3, with 9 nucleotides matching TRBD2. This clonotype was sampled from a man at least 80 years old in good health. The sample consisted of blood. CDR3 amino acids: CASSLVGGGAGTDTQYF. CDR3 DNA: TGTGCCAGCAGCTTAGTTGGCGGGGGGGCGGGCACAGATACGCAGTATTTT.